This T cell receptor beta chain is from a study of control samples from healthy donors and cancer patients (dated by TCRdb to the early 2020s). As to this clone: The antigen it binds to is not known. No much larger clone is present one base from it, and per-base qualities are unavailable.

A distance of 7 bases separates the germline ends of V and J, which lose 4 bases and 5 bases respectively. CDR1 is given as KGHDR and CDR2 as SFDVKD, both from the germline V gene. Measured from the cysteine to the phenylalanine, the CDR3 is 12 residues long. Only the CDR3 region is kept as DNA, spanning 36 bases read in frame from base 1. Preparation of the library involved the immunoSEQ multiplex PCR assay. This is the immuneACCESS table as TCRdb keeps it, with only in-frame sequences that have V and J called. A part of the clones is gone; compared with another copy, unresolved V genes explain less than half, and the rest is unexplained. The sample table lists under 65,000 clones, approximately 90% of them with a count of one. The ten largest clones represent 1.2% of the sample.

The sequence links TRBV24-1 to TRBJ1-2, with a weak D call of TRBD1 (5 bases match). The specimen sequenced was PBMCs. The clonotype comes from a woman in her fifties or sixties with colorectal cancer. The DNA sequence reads TGTGCCACCAGTGAGCCAGGGTATGGCTACACCTTC. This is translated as CATSEPGYGYTF.